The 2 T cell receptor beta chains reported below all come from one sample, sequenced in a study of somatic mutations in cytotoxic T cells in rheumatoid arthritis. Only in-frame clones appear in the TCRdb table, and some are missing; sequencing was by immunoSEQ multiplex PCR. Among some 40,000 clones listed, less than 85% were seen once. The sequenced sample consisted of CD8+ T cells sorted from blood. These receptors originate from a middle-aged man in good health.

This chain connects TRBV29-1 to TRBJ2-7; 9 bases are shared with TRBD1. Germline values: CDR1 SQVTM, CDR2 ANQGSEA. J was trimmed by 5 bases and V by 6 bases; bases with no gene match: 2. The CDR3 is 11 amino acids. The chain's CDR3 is CSVDRGDEQYF. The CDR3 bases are TGCAGCGTGGACAGGGGTGACGAGCAGTACTTC.

CDR3 nucleotide sequence: TGTGCCAGTAGCCTAGATGGCTCCGGGGAGCAGTACTTC. Translating it yields CASSLDGSGEQYF. The gene calls are TRBV19 and TRBJ2-7; D remains unclear. The CDR3 runs to 13 residues. CDR1 and CDR2 (germline): LNHDA, SQIVND (reference sequence). Trimming shortened V by 6 bases and J by 7 bases, and 16 bases separated the two germline ends. Based on the CDR3 plus reference TRBV19 and TRBJ2-7, the full variable domain is DGGITQSPKYLFRKEGQNVTLSCEQNLNHDAMYWYRQDPGQGLRLIYYSQIVNDFQKGDIAEGYSVSREKKESFPLTVTSAQKNPTAFYLCASSLDGSGEQYFGPGTRLTVT.